This entry concerns a single T cell receptor (beta chain). Donors of Cohort 3 who recovered were those that had two negative PCRs, clearance, or symptom resolution. This specimen belongs to a study of blood T cell repertoires in COVID-19. In the study overall: PBMCs, B-cell-depleted T cells, or T cells were the source of the cDNA or gDNA that made up the material.

V lost 4 bases and J lost 7; bases outside the gene matches: 5. Germline V gene data show CDR1 as SGHRS and CDR2 as YFSETQ. CDR3 length equals 15 residues. Methods used by the authors: The assay estimated nucleated cells by amplifying reference gene primers. TCRdb keeps only in-frame clones here, not all; method: immunoSEQ multiplex PCR. V and J calls and clone size are copied from that table; D and trimming were computed from the DNA. Here the sample spans 150,000 to 200,000 clones, approximately 88% being singletons. V usage is TRBV5-1 and J usage is TRBJ2-3; 14 bases fit TRBD2. Sequenced input: PBMCs or T cells enriched from blood (not recorded which). This TCR came from a woman aged 18-35 years who had recovered from COVID-19. CDR3: CASSHGTSGGNTQYF. In nucleotides, the CDR3 is TGCGCCAGCAGCCACGGGACTAGCGGGGGAAATACGCAGTATTTT.